Sequencing of this T cell receptor (beta chain) was carried out in a study of post-analysis software for immune sequencing data (dated by TCRdb to between 2014 and 2017). The study in broad terms: The recorded disease courses included relapsing-remitting, secondary progressive and progressive-relapsing multiple sclerosis, and some patients had no subtype annotation. A subset of samples was prepared in parallel using single-end sample barcoding, then pooled and co-amplified after Illumina adapter ligation. Patient repertoires were compared against ten to eleven previously published healthy control repertoires from donors aged roughly 6 to 28 years. Overall study results and their limits: Significantly lower normalized Chao1 diversity was found in multiple sclerosis patients than in controls, suggesting substantial peripheral T-cell clonal expansion. The control group was slightly older than the multiple sclerosis patient group. Significantly higher frequencies in patients than in controls were found for several TRBV segments, including TRBV5-6, TRBV5-1 and TRBV20-1. Direct clustering with F measure revealed strong co-clustering of samples prepared in the same batch, which led to a batch-effect correction.

In regard to this clonotype: Its recognized antigen is unknown. No base-level quality is on record; no much larger clone is a single base apart.

CDR1 and CDR2, per the germline V gene (reference sequence), are LGHDT and YNNKEL. The CDR3 measures 14 amino acids from cysteine to phenylalanine. Just CDR3 DNA is preserved here, 42 bases in frame from base 1. V has 5 bases trimmed and J has 6 bases trimmed; junction bases matching no gene number 7. To demonstrate the VDJtools post-analysis software, the study profiled TCR beta repertoires from the peripheral blood of 13 young patients with multiple sclerosis. The multiple sclerosis patients were children and adolescents between roughly 6 and 17 years of age. Preparation of the library involved PCR. TCRdb lists the instrument as Illumina HiSeq 2500. To reduce PCR and sequencing biases, unique molecular identifiers were built into the TCR beta cDNA libraries. Per 1 to 10 million input T cells, roughly 500,000 cDNA molecules were obtained, such that each molecule approximated one T cell. Patient libraries were prepared and sequenced with the same protocol used for the earlier healthy control dataset. Within a given batch, samples were prepared together, multiplexed and sequenced on the same HiSeq lane. In the source study's methods: Raw barcoded reads were processed with MIGEC, discarding single-read molecular identifier groups before consensus assembly and CDR3 extraction. VDJtools was used for post-analysis of the clonotype tables, with diversity normalized by down-sampling every dataset to the smallest sample size. In repertoire overlap clustering, CDR3 amino acid sequences, but not nucleotide sequences, were matched to correct batch-related cross-sample contamination. TCRdb trimmed public reads at Q25 via fastp, called clones via MiXCR and kept in-frame beta chains. Rows merge per CDR3 protein into single entries with the most common DNA and genes. None of the V and J calls come from the authors' own analysis; TCRdb made them. In all, the sample holds roughly 870,000 distinct CDR3 sequences, and approximately 53% of those were seen once. Approximately 4.3% of the sample is in the top ten clones.

The sequencing input was blood. The chain couples TRBV3-1 to TRBJ1-1; TRBD1 fits 9 bases in the junction. This receptor was taken from a girl aged 10 to 17 with multiple sclerosis. The DNA reads as follows: TGTGCCAGCAGCTATGGACAGGGGAGCGCTGAAGCTTTCTTT. It translates to CASSYGQGSAEAFF.